The source of this TCR beta chain is a study of blood T cells in healthy people across ages. Study background: With template switching, about one barcoded beta molecule was captured per two T cells. The study's findings and limits: Changes in expanded clonotypes were possibly confounded, as the CMV status of donors was unknown. Per million T cells, the diversity of TCR beta decreased roughly linearly as age advanced.

The use of a sample-barcoded 5' primer and a J-beta primer mix characterized a second PCR of about 6 to 11 cycles. TCRdb re-called the 5' RACE reads with MiXCR, one entry per CDR3 protein. Of hundreds of thousands of distinct CDR3 sequences in the sample, approximately 52% were seen once. Notes on this clonotype: As yet, its antigen is unknown.

Donors ranged from roughly 6 to 90 years old and were healthy Caucasians in Russia. The CDR3 is made up of 15 amino acids. The V end was cut by 4 bases, the J end by 9 bases, with 17 bases between. Germline V gives CDR1 SGHRS, CDR2 YFSETQ. J is TRBJ1-6 and V is TRBV5-1, with a possible D match to TRBD1 (5 bases). Source material: blood. This TCR was sampled from a woman older than 75 in good health. The DNA of the CDR3 is TGCGCCAGCAGCACAAGTGGAGGGGCGGGTTCACCCCTCCACTTT. Its protein product is CASSTSGGAGSPLHF.